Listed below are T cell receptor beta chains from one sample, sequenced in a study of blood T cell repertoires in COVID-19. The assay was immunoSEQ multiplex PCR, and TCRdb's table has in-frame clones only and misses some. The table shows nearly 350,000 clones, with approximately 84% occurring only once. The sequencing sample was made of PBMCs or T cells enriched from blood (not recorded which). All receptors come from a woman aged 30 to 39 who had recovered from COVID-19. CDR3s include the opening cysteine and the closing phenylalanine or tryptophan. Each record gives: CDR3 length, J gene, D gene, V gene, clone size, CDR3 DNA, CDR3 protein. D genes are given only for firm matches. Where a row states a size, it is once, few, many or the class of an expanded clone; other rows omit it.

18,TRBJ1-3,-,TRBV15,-,TGTGCCACCAGCAGAGATCTCCAGGGCCTAGGCTCTGGAAACACCATATATTTT,CATSRDLQGLGSGNTIYF
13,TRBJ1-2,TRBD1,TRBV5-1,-,TGCGCCAGCAGGGAGGGACAGGACTATGGCTACACCTTC,CASREGQDYGYTF
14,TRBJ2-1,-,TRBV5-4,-,TGTGCCAGCAGCGCCAGGACTTCTAACAATGAGCAGTTCTTC,CASSARTSNNEQFF
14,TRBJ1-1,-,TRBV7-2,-,TGTGCCAGCAGCTCCCAGGGTAAGAACACTGAAGCTTTCTTT,CASSSQGKNTEAFF
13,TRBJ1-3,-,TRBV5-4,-,TGTGCCAGCAGCTATTACTCTGGAAACACCATATATTTT,CASSYYSGNTIYF
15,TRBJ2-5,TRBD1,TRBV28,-,TGTGCCAGCAGTTCGTCAGGGGGATGGCAAGAGACCCAGTACTTC,CASSSSGGWQETQYF
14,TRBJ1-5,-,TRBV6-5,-,TGTGCCAGCACGGGGGGGTATAGCAATCAGCCCCAGCATTTT,CASTGGYSNQPQHF
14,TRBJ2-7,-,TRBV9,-,TGTGCCAGCAGCGGCGCACAGAGCTCCTACGAGCAGTACTTC,CASSGAQSSYEQYF
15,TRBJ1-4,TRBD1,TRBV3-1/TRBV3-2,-,TGTGCCAGCAGACCCACAGGGGGAGGTAATGAAAAACTGTTTTTT,CASRPTGGGNEKLFF
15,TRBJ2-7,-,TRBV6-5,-,TGTGCCAGCAGTTACCGGCGGACAGCCTCCTACGAGCAGTACTTC,CASSYRRTASYEQYF
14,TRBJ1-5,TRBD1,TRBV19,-,TGTGCCAGTAGCACCGACAGGGGAGGCCAGCCCCAGCATTTT,CASSTDRGGQPQHF
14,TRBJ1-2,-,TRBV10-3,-,TGTGCCATCAGCCCCCTCAGGGGCGGCTATGGCTACACCTTC,CAISPLRGGYGYTF
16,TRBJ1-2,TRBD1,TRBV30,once,TGTGCCTGGGGGACTTGGGGAGACAGGGGGACCCGCGGCTACACCTTC,CAWGTWGDRGTRGYTF
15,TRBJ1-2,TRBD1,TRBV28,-,TGTGCCAGCAGTTTAGTGGGACAGGGGGGCCATGGCTACACCTTC,CASSLVGQGGHGYTF
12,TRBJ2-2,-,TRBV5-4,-,TGTGCCAGCAGCTTGGCCGGGGGGGAGCTGTTTTTT,CASSLAGGELFF
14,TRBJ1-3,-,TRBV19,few,TGTGCCAGTAGTCTAAGTGACAGGGGAAACACCATATATTTT,CASSLSDRGNTIYF
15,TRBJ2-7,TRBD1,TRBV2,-,TGTGCCAGCAAGGTGGGACAGGGGTTTTCCTACGAGCAGTACTTC,CASKVGQGFSYEQYF
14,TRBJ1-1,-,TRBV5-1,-,TGCGCCAGCAGCTGGGGGGAGGGTAGGGCTGAAGCTTTCTTT,CASSWGEGRAEAFF
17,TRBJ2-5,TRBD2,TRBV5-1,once,TGCGCCAGCAGCACCGGACTAGCGGGGGCCACCCAAGAGACCCAGTACTTC,CASSTGLAGATQETQYF
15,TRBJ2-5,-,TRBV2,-,TGTGCCAGCAGCAATATGGGGACTTCGAAAGAGACCCAGTACTTC,CASSNMGTSKETQYF
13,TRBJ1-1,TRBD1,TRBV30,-,TGTGCCTGGTCCGGGACAGGGGACACTGAAGCTTTCTTT,CAWSGTGDTEAFF
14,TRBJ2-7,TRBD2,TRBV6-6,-,TGTGCCAGCAGCCCGGGGGGGCGTAACTACGAGCAGTACTTC,CASSPGGRNYEQYF
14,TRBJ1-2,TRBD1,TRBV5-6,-,TGTGCCAGCAGCCCCGGGACAGCTAACTATGGCTACACCTTC,CASSPGTANYGYTF
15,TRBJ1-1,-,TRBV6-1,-,TGTGCCAGCAGTGAAACAGGGAGTATGAACACTGAAGCTTTCTTT,CASSETGSMNTEAFF
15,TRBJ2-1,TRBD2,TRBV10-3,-,TGTGCCATCAGCCCTAGCGGGGGGGATAACAATGAGCAGTTCTTC,CAISPSGGDNNEQFF
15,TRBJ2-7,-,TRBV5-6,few,TGTGCCAGCAGCTTTATAGACAGGAGCTCCTACGAGCAGTACTTC,CASSFIDRSSYEQYF